What follows are 23 T cell receptor beta chains derived from one specimen sequenced in a study of T cell responses to AZD1222 COVID-19 vaccine. Profiled with immunoSEQ multiplex PCR; TCRdb holds only in-frame clones, not every one. The profile covers over 15,000 clones, with about 90% appearing a single time and 7.5% to 9% taken by the ten largest. This sample comprised peripheral blood, obtained 28 days after the second AZD1222 dose. The receptors derive from an adult who received the AZD1222 COVID-19 vaccine.

This chain uses TRBV10-1 with TRBJ2-1, with a possible D match to TRBD2 (5 bases). Germline V gene lookup returns CDR1 WNHNN and CDR2 SYGVQD (reference sequence). This CDR3 has 13 amino acids. V was clipped by 4 bases and J by 7 bases, with 11 bases between them. CDR3 protein: CASSGPEGNEQFF. CDR3 in DNA: TGCGCCAGCAGTGGGCCAGAGGGTAATGAGCAGTTCTTC.

V and J are TRBV12-3 or TRBV12-4 and TRBJ2-3; D not resolved. With 3 bases removed from V and 2 bases from J, the gap between germline ends came to 3 bases. The CDR3 consists of 12 residues. The CDR3 loop reads CASSFATDTQYF. CDR3 DNA: TGTGCCAGCAGTTTCGCCACAGATACGCAGTATTTT.

The rearrangement links TRBV10-3 to TRBJ1-2; D is unclear. CDR1 and CDR2 from the germline V gene are ENHRY and SYGVKD. The CDR3 loop spans 13 amino acids. The V and J ends lost 7 bases and 0 bases respectively, with 9 bases between them. This chain's CDR3 is CAITTESNYGYTF. CDR3 bases: TGTGCCATCACGACGGAATCTAACTATGGCTACACCTTC.

This clone was observed a handful of times. V usage is TRBV5-4 and J usage is TRBJ2-3; TRBD2 agrees at 11 bases. Germline V gene sequence: CDR1 SGHNT, CDR2 YYREEE (reference sequence). The CDR3 is 19 residues long. The J segment lost 0 bases and the V segment lost 4 bases, leaving 13 bases of the junction unmatched. The CDR3 loop reads CASSPALAGGEVSTDTQYF. Here the CDR3 DNA reads TGTGCCAGCAGCCCCGCCCTAGCGGGAGGAGAAGTGAGCACAGATACGCAGTATTTT.

The chain joins TRBV7-2 to TRBJ1-5, with 9 bases aligning to TRBD1. Trimming took 5 bases from V and 4 from J; bases not matched to a gene: 6. This CDR3 spans 15 amino acids. In germline, CDR1 is SGHTA, CDR2 FQGNSA. CDR3 bases: TGTGCCAGCAGCCCCCGGACAGGGGAGAATCAGCCCCAGCATTTT. This encodes CASSPRTGENQPQHF. The full variable domain, its missing parts supplied by reference TRBV7-2 and TRBJ1-5, is GAGVSQSPSNKVTEKGKDVELRCDPISGHTALYWYRQSLGQGLEFLIYFQGNSAPDKSGLPSDRFSAERTGGSVSTLTIQRTQQEDSAVYLCASSPRTGENQPQHFGDGTRLSIL.

J is TRBJ2-2 and V is TRBV6-5; TRBD1 or TRBD2 may be the D gene (5 bases each). Trimming took 2 bases from V and 6 from J, leaving 10 bases between them. The CDR3 consists of 14 residues. CDR1 and CDR2 from the germline V gene are MNHEY and SVGAGI. The CDR3 nucleotides read TGTGCCAGCAGTTACCGAGGGACCCCCGGGGAGCTGTTTTTT. It yields the protein CASSYRGTPGELFF.

The rearrangement joins TRBV3-1 (or the pseudogene TRBV3-2) to TRBJ2-2; TRBD2 agrees at 13 bases. Trimming cost V 3 bases and J 6 bases; bases outside gene matches: 13. Germline V gene sequence: CDR1 LGHDT, CDR2 YNNKEL (reference sequence). The CDR3 has 19 residues. CDR3 DNA sequence: TGTGCCAGCAGCCAGCGACAGCCGTGGACTAGCGGGAGACCCGGGGAGCTGTTTTTT. This codes for CASSQRQPWTSGRPGELFF.

The chain joins TRBV7-2 to TRBJ2-5, with 13 bases fitting TRBD2. The germline CDR1 and CDR2 sequences are SGHTA and FQGNSA. The trim removed 3 bases at V and 10 bases at J, leaving 11 bases unmatched. The CDR3 has 16 amino acids. CDR3 nucleotides: TGTGCCAGCAGCTTGGTCTCACTAGCGGGGGGGAGTAACCAGTACTTC. Residues: CASSLVSLAGGSNQYF.

V is TRBV7-9 and J is TRBJ2-7; TRBD2 matches at 9 bases. The ends lost 5 bases at V and 0 bases at J; junction bases unmatched: 14. Germline V CDR1 and CDR2: SEHNR, FQNEAQ (reference sequence). This CDR3 is 18 amino acids long. The CDR3 coding sequence is TGTGCCAGCAGCAGCTTAGATGTTCTAGCGGGACCCTCCTACGAGCAGTACTTC. Encoded protein: CASSSLDVLAGPSYEQYF.

The gene calls are TRBV6-5 and TRBJ2-7; D not resolved. Trimming stripped 5 bases from V and 3 bases from J, with 17 bases between. CDR3 length equals 15 residues. Germline V gene lookup returns CDR1 MNHEY and CDR2 SVGAGI. CDR3 sequence reads: CASSPRVTPIYEQYF. In nucleotides, the CDR3 is TGTGCCAGCAGTCCCCGGGTGACGCCCATCTACGAGCAGTACTTC.

The rearrangement uses TRBV7-9 and TRBJ2-1; 10 positions agree with TRBD2. V shed 9 bases, J shed 4 bases, and the junction held 15 bases outside the gene matches. There are 17 residues in the CDR3. Germline CDR1 SEHNR, CDR2 FQNEAQ (reference sequence). CDR3 bases: TGTGCCAGTACGCTAACTAGCGGGACGAGAGGGTACAATGAGCAGTTCTTC. This sequence encodes CASTLTSGTRGYNEQFF.

The chain has TRBV29-1 and TRBJ1-1; D is ambiguous. This CDR3 comprises 14 residues. Germline CDR1 reads SQVTM; CDR2 reads ANQGSEA. The V gene lost 0 bases and the J gene lost 6 bases, with 14 bases spanning the gap. The CDR3 DNA follows: TGCAGCGTTGAAGAAGGAACAGACTTGTCTGAAGCTTTCTTT. This encodes CSVEEGTDLSEAFF.

The V call is TRBV29-1, the J call TRBJ1-5; D unclear. Germline V gene data show CDR1 as SQVTM and CDR2 as ANQGSEA. Trimming removed 4 bases from V and 4 bases from J, with 8 bases in between. The length of the CDR3 is 12 residues. In DNA form, the CDR3 reads TGCAGCGTTGGAACAGATAATCAGCCCCAGCATTTT. This encodes CSVGTDNQPQHF.

The chain's CDR3 is CASHQVLGNSPLHF. The DNA for the CDR3 is TGTGCCAGTCATCAGGTCCTGGGAAATTCACCCCTCCACTTT. The chain has TRBV2 and TRBJ1-6; D remains unclear. V lost 9 bases to trimming and J lost 7 bases, with 16 bases between them. The CDR3 length is 14 residues. Germline V gene sequence: CDR1 SNHLY, CDR2 FYNNEI.

The chain recombines TRBV4-2 with TRBJ2-3; 8 bases are a match to TRBD1. The CDR3 loop spans 15 amino acids. The germline gives CDR1 LGHNA, CDR2 YNFKEQ. J was trimmed by 5 bases and V by 1 base; bases with no gene match: 5. CDR3 region: CASSQGGQGGDTQYF. The DNA of the CDR3 is TGTGCCAGCAGCCAAGGAGGACAGGGAGGAGATACGCAGTATTTT.

V gene TRBV6-5 combines with J gene TRBJ1-4, with a possible D match to TRBD1 (6 bases). V dropped 4 bases and J dropped 8 bases, with 20 bases sitting between them. The CDR3 contains 16 residues. The V gene's germline CDR1 is MNHEY and CDR2 SVGAGI. The CDR3 sequence is CASSSHSTGPGEKLFF. CDR3 DNA sequence: TGTGCCAGCAGTTCCCATTCGACAGGTCCGGGCGAAAAACTGTTTTTT.

This chain connects TRBV14 to TRBJ2-6; D gene ambiguous. CDR1 is SGHDN and CDR2 is FVKESK in the germline V gene. Trimming cost V 3 bases and J 2 bases, with 17 bases left between them. The length of the CDR3 is 18 residues. The CDR3: CASSHGLGKSAGANVLTF. Here the CDR3 DNA reads TGTGCCAGCAGCCATGGGCTGGGGAAGTCGGCTGGGGCCAACGTCCTGACTTTC.

This clone was seen a handful of times. The V gene is TRBV28, the J gene TRBJ1-1; 7 bases align to TRBD1. V gave up 8 bases and J gave up 2 bases; unmatched junction bases: 5. Per the germline V gene, CDR1 is MDHEN and CDR2 is SYDVKM. This CDR3 contains 13 residues. The CDR3, as DNA: TGTGCCAGCCAAAGACAGGGTAACACTGAAGCTTTCTTT. Its translation is CASQRQGNTEAFF.

The rearrangement uses TRBV11-1 and TRBJ2-6; D possibly matches TRBD1 or TRBD2 (5 bases each). The CDR3 loop spans 14 amino acids. With 11 bases removed from V and 0 bases from J, the gap between germline ends came to 11 bases. CDR1 and CDR2 from the germline V gene are SGHAT and FQDESV (reference sequence). CDR3 loop: CASGTPSGANVLTF. In nucleotides, the CDR3 is TGTGCCTCCGGGACGCCCTCTGGGGCCAACGTCCTGACTTTC.

This clone came up once. The chain carries TRBV12-1 and TRBJ2-7. TRBV12-1 corresponds to a pseudogene. This CDR3 comprises 12 residues. This CDR3 reads CASSWGVYEQYF. The CDR3 DNA sequence: TGTGCCAGCAGCTGGGGTGTGTACGAGCAGTACTTC.

This chain connects TRBV4-1 to TRBJ1-3; D gene ambiguous. The CDR3 contains 16 residues. V gave up 2 bases and J gave up 1 base, with 12 bases separating them. Germline V gene sequence: CDR1 MGHRA, CDR2 YSYEKL. The CDR3: CASSQPIRGSGNTIYF. The CDR3 DNA reads TGCGCCAGCAGCCAACCGATTCGGGGATCTGGAAACACCATATATTTT.

CDR3 region: CASRTGAGSYNSPLHF. The DNA of the CDR3 is TGTGCCAGCAGAACAGGGGCCGGCTCCTATAATTCACCCCTCCACTTT. The rearrangement links TRBV5-6 to TRBJ1-6, with 7 bases fitting TRBD1. The CDR3 has 16 residues. The germline V gene encodes CDR1 SGHDT and CDR2 YYEEEE. Trimming at V came to 5 bases and at J to 0 bases, leaving 5 bases not matched to a gene.

The chain couples TRBV19 to TRBJ2-6; 11 bases are shared with TRBD1. The V gene end was trimmed by 6 bases and the J gene end by 4 bases; junction bases not matched to a gene: 5. The CDR3 spans 16 residues. Germline V gives CDR1 LNHDA, CDR2 SQIVND (reference sequence). The CDR3 here is CASSGQGAPGANVLTF. The CDR3 DNA is TGTGCCAGTAGCGGACAGGGGGCTCCCGGGGCCAACGTCCTGACTTTC.